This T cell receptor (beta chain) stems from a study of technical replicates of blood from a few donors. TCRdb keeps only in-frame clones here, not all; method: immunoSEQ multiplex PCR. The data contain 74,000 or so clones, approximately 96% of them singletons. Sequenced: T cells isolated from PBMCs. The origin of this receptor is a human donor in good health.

In DNA form, the CDR3 reads TGTGCCAGCAGTCCTATGAACTCCTACGAGCAGTACTTC. It encodes CASSPMNSYEQYF. The chain employs TRBV28 and TRBJ2-7; D is unresolved. V was trimmed by 5 bases and J by 0 bases, leaving 8 bases between them. CDR1 is MDHEN, CDR2 SYDVKM, per germline. This CDR3 is built from 13 residues. Complete variable domain (other parts from reference TRBV28 and TRBJ2-7): DVKVTQSSRYLVKRTGEKVFLECVQDMDHENMFWYRQDPGLGLRLIYFSYDVKMKEKGDIPEGYSVSREKKERFSLILESASTNQTSMYLCASSPMNSYEQYFGPGTRLTVT.